This T cell receptor beta chain was sequenced for a study of molecular identifiers for immune sequencing clone quantification. About the research overall: Replicates partitioned RNA from around 18,000 or 91,000 naive CD8 cells into five parts, sequencing four. General study findings and limits: Highly expanded clone sizes could be underestimated by identical TCR molecules that share a barcode.

Researchers sorted naive CD8 T cells as cells that were CD8+CD4-CCR7+CD45RA+. With regard to this clonotype: The antigen is not known.

TCRdb passed the PCR reads through MiXCR, listing each CDR3 protein once. Among 40,000 to 45,000 distinct CDR3 sequences listed, approximately 17% were seen once. With V trimmed by 4 bases and J by 3 bases, 5 bases remained unmatched. CDR3 length: 14 residues. Germline-derived CDR1 and CDR2 are SQVTM and ANQGSEA. The source material was naive CD8+ T cells from blood, with Jurkat cell RNA spiked in. The subset here: FACS-sorted CD8+CD4-CCR7+CD45RA+ naive T cells. The chain couples TRBV29-1 to TRBJ2-1; 8 bases are shared with TRBD2. The receptor was isolated from a human donor in good health. Some libraries in this study had Jurkat cell RNA spiked in. The CDR3 loop reads CSVVAGGYYNEQFF. CDR3 nucleotide sequence: TGCAGCGTTGTGGCGGGAGGATACTACAATGAGCAGTTCTTC.